Sequencing of this T cell receptor beta chain was carried out in a study of blood T cell repertoires in COVID-19. Germline CDR1 reads LNHDA; CDR2 reads SQIVND (reference sequence). CDR3 length: 15 amino acids. V dropped 7 bases and J dropped 8 bases, with 18 bases sitting between them. Original methodology: Amplification of reference gene primers provided the estimated nucleated cell counts. Generated by immunoSEQ multiplex PCR, the TCRdb table keeps only in-frame clones and is missing some. V, J and clone size reflect that table, while D and trimming were determined from the DNA. The sample lists 80,000 or so clones; approximately 82% were seen once. This clone was recorded once.

The chain joins TRBV19 to TRBJ1-6; possibly TRBD1 for D (6 bases). The specimen sequenced was peripheral blood. The origin of this receptor is a man aged 55 to 69 with acute or convalescent COVID-19. The CDR3 here is CASTSLQGVDSPLHF. In nucleotides, the CDR3 is TGTGCCAGTACTTCCCTACAGGGTGTAGATTCACCCCTCCACTTT.